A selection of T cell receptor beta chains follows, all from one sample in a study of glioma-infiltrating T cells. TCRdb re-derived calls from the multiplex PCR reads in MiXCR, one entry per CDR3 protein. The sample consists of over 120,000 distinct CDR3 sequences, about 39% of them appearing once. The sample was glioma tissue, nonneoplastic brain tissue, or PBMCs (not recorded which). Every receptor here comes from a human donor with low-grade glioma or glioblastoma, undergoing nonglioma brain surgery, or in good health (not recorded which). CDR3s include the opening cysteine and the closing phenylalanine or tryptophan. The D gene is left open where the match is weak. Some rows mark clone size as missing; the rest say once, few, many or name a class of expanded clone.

CDR3aa: CASSHYRGTEAFF; CDR3nt: TGCGCCAGCAGCCACTACAGGGGGACTGAAGCTTTCTTT; v_gene: TRBV4-1; d_gene: TRBD1; j_gene: TRBJ1-1; abundance: .
CDR3aa: CASSQAGTSNEQFF; CDR3nt: TGCGCCAGCAGCCAAGCCGGGACAAGTAATGAGCAGTTCTTC; v_gene: TRBV4-1; d_gene: .; j_gene: TRBJ2-1; abundance: once
CDR3aa: CASSEGRAYGYTF; CDR3nt: TGTGCCAGCAGTGAAGGGAGAGCTTATGGCTACACCTTC; v_gene: TRBV6-1; d_gene: .; j_gene: TRBJ1-2; abundance: many
CDR3aa: CASSETGGHEQYF; CDR3nt: TGTGCCAGCAGTGAAACAGGGGGCCACGAGCAGTACTTC; v_gene: TRBV27; d_gene: TRBD1; j_gene: TRBJ2-7; abundance: .
CDR3aa: CSASRTGGGNTEAFF; CDR3nt: TGCAGTGCTAGTCGGACAGGTGGGGGAAACACTGAAGCTTTCTTT; v_gene: TRBV20-1; d_gene: TRBD1; j_gene: TRBJ1-1; abundance: .
CDR3aa: CATSRDILNTEAFF; CDR3nt: TGTGCCACCAGCAGAGATATCCTGAACACTGAAGCTTTCTTT; v_gene: TRBV15; d_gene: .; j_gene: TRBJ1-1; abundance: many
CDR3aa: CASSPAGFTDTQYF; CDR3nt: TGTGCCAGCAGCCCCGCCGGATTCACAGATACGCAGTATTTT; v_gene: TRBV3-1; d_gene: .; j_gene: TRBJ2-3; abundance: .
CDR3aa: CAGSKDGDQPQHF; CDR3nt: TGTGCCGGCAGCAAGGACGGGGATCAGCCCCAGCATTTT; v_gene: TRBV6-1; d_gene: .; j_gene: TRBJ1-5; abundance: .
CDR3aa: CASSRQAVDTQYF; CDR3nt: TGTGCCAGCAGCCGCCAAGCAGTGGATACGCAGTATTTT; v_gene: TRBV7-3; d_gene: .; j_gene: TRBJ2-3; abundance: .
CDR3aa: CASSLAQGGETQYF; CDR3nt: TGTGCCAGCAGCTTAGCGCAGGGAGGGGAGACCCAGTACTTC; v_gene: TRBV7-9; d_gene: TRBD2; j_gene: TRBJ2-5; abundance: .
CDR3aa: CSATGTSGGLTTDTQYF; CDR3nt: TGCAGTGCTACCGGGACTAGCGGGGGACTAACCACAGATACGCAGTATTTT; v_gene: TRBV20-1; d_gene: TRBD2; j_gene: TRBJ2-3; abundance: .
CDR3aa: CASSYSRTPSYNEQFF; CDR3nt: TGTGCCAGCAGTTACTCCCGCACCCCCTCCTACAATGAGCAGTTCTTC; v_gene: TRBV6-6; d_gene: .; j_gene: TRBJ2-1; abundance: many
CDR3aa: CSVPRGNLEQYF; CDR3nt: TGCAGTGTACCCCGGGGTAATCTCGAGCAGTACTTC; v_gene: TRBV20-1; d_gene: .; j_gene: TRBJ2-7; abundance: few
CDR3aa: CASRPTGMNQPQHF; CDR3nt: TGTGCCAGCAGACCTACAGGGATGAATCAGCCCCAGCATTTT; v_gene: TRBV6-1; d_gene: .; j_gene: TRBJ1-5; abundance: .
CDR3aa: CASSPGTPKAYEQYF; CDR3nt: TGTGCCAGCAGCCCCGGGACACCCAAGGCCTACGAGCAGTACTTC; v_gene: TRBV6-1; d_gene: .; j_gene: TRBJ2-7; abundance: .
CDR3aa: CASSDPGQVSYNEQFF; CDR3nt: TGTGCCAGCAGTGATCCCGGACAGGTATCGTACAATGAGCAGTTCTTC; v_gene: TRBV6-1; d_gene: TRBD1; j_gene: TRBJ2-1; abundance: few
CDR3aa: CASSPAGGQGNQPQHF; CDR3nt: TGTGCCAGCAGCCCAGCAGGGGGACAGGGCAATCAGCCCCAGCATTTT; v_gene: TRBV7-2; d_gene: TRBD1; j_gene: TRBJ1-5; abundance: .
CDR3aa: CSEISSGDTQYF; CDR3nt: TGCAGTGAAATCTCCAGCGGAGATACGCAGTATTTT; v_gene: TRBV20-1; d_gene: .; j_gene: TRBJ2-3; abundance: .
CDR3aa: CASSYMGDYGYTF; CDR3nt: TGTGCCAGCAGTTACATGGGAGACTATGGCTACACCTTC; v_gene: TRBV6-6; d_gene: .; j_gene: TRBJ1-2; abundance: .
CDR3aa: CSARVVSSYEQYF; CDR3nt: TGCAGTGCTAGAGTCGTTAGCTCCTACGAGCAGTACTTC; v_gene: TRBV20-1; d_gene: .; j_gene: TRBJ2-7; abundance: .
CDR3aa: CAACDATDTQYF; CDR3nt: TGTGCCGCCTGTGATGCAACAGATACGCAGTATTTT; v_gene: TRBV6-1; d_gene: .; j_gene: TRBJ2-3; abundance: few
CDR3aa: CASSPRDRNTEAFF; CDR3nt: TGTGCCAGCAGTCCCCGGGACAGGAACACTGAAGCTTTCTTT; v_gene: TRBV6-5; d_gene: TRBD1; j_gene: TRBJ1-1; abundance: few
CDR3aa: CATSDRGNGYTF; CDR3nt: TGTGCCACCAGTGACAGGGGGAATGGCTACACCTTC; v_gene: TRBV24-1; d_gene: TRBD1; j_gene: TRBJ1-2; abundance: .
CDR3aa: CASSASTISGNTIYF; CDR3nt: TGTGCCAGCAGTGCCTCCACTATCTCTGGAAACACCATATATTTT; v_gene: TRBV12-3/TRBV12-4; d_gene: .; j_gene: TRBJ1-3; abundance: .
CDR3aa: CSVETGGTEAFF; CDR3nt: TGCAGCGTTGAAACAGGGGGAACTGAAGCTTTCTTT; v_gene: TRBV29-1; d_gene: TRBD1; j_gene: TRBJ1-1; abundance: .
CDR3aa: CASTRTGTGVNEQFF; CDR3nt: TGTGCCAGCACCCGGACAGGGACGGGTGTCAATGAGCAGTTCTTC; v_gene: TRBV12-3/TRBV12-4; d_gene: TRBD1; j_gene: TRBJ2-1; abundance: .
CDR3aa: CASSFQAGAGPNQPQHF; CDR3nt: TGTGCCAGCAGTTTCCAAGCCGGGGCCGGACCCAATCAGCCCCAGCATTTT; v_gene: TRBV27; d_gene: .; j_gene: TRBJ1-5; abundance: .
CDR3aa: CASTRPGHKGTEAFF; CDR3nt: TGTGCCAGCACCCGTCCGGGACACAAGGGCACTGAAGCTTTCTTT; v_gene: TRBV6-2/TRBV6-3; d_gene: .; j_gene: TRBJ1-1; abundance: .
CDR3aa: CASSSYNSPLHF; CDR3nt: TGTGCCAGCAGCTCTTATAATTCACCCCTCCACTTT; v_gene: TRBV7-2; d_gene: .; j_gene: TRBJ1-6; abundance: .
CDR3aa: CAGSGQRGGTSTDTKYF; CDR3nt: TGTGCCGGCAGTGGCCAGAGAGGAGGGACTAGCACAGATACGAAGTATTTT; v_gene: TRBV6-2/TRBV6-3; d_gene: TRBD2; j_gene: TRBJ2-3; abundance: .
CDR3aa: CASREVFGDSPLHF; CDR3nt: TGTGCCAGCAGGGAGGTGTTCGGGGATTCACCCCTCCACTTT; v_gene: TRBV6-1; d_gene: .; j_gene: TRBJ1-6; abundance: few
CDR3aa: CASSINNSPLHF; CDR3nt: TGTGCCAGCAGCATAAATAATTCACCCCTCCACTTT; v_gene: TRBV5-4; d_gene: .; j_gene: TRBJ1-6; abundance: .